In this sample, the clone carrying this T cell receptor (beta chain) turned up once. This sample is drawn from a study of blood T cell repertoires in COVID-19. Study processing details: Amplifying reference gene primers gave estimates of nucleated cell counts. Clones were read by immunoSEQ multiplex PCR, and TCRdb kept only the in-frame ones, dropping some. V and J calls and clone size follow that table, whereas D and trimming were derived from the DNA. The sample has 250,000 to 300,000 clones, around nine tenths seen once. Germline CDR1 and CDR2: MGHRA and YSYEKL. This CDR3 has 14 residues. V trimming: 6 bases; J trimming: 2 bases; junction bases outside the gene matches: 7.

This TCR came from a woman between 55 and 75 years old with COVID-19, enrolled during active disease. This chain uses TRBV4-1 with TRBJ2-7, with 7 bases lining up with TRBD1. The specimen sequenced was peripheral blood. The CDR3 bases are TGCGCCAGCAGTCTCCGGACAGGAGCCTACGAGCAGTACTTC. This encodes CASSLRTGAYEQYF.